This TCR beta chain emerged from a study of Ad26.COV2.S vaccination and SARS-CoV-2 variants. Treatment given: roughly 18 received Ad26.COV2.S at low or high dose, single or two shots; about five received placebo; per-sample allocation not given. Following the first vaccine or placebo injection, samples were taken on day 63. The CDR3 is 15 residues long. The V and J ends lost 5 bases and 6 bases, in that order; junction bases with no gene match: 9. The germline CDR1 and CDR2 sequences are SGHTA and FQGNSA. A note on this clone: The target antigen is unknown.

The study, taken as a whole, reports: Analyses of TCR breadth and depth may have underestimated total T cell responses.

Only in-frame clones appear in the TCRdb table, and some are missing; sequencing was by immunoSEQ multiplex PCR. The sample lists roughly 320,000 clones, 85% occurring once. The source material was peripheral blood, sampled in a trial of Ad26.COV2.S vaccine versus placebo. This chain joins TRBV7-2 and TRBJ2-7; TRBD1 matches at 11 bases. The clonotype was recovered from a person between 18 and 65 years old who received the Ad26.COV2.S COVID-19 vaccine or a placebo. Written as DNA, the CDR3 is TGTGCCAGCAGCGCTAATGCCGGGACAGGGGGCGAGCAGTACTTC. Translation gives CASSANAGTGGEQYF.